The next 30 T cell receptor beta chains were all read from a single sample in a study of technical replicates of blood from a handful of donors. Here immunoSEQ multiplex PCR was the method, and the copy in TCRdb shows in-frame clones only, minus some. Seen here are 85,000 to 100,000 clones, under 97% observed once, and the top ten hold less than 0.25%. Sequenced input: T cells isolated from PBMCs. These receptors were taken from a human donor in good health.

The CDR3 spells CASSLAGGTGPLRFTEAFF. The CDR3 DNA sequence: TGTGCCAGCAGCTTAGCGGGGGGGACAGGGCCGCTCCGTTTCACTGAAGCTTTCTTT. This chain joins TRBV7-9 and TRBJ1-1; 9 bases align to TRBD1. Germline V gives CDR1 SEHNR, CDR2 FQNEAQ (reference sequence). The CDR3 is 19 amino acids. Trimming cost V 0 bases and J 4 bases; bases outside gene matches: 15.

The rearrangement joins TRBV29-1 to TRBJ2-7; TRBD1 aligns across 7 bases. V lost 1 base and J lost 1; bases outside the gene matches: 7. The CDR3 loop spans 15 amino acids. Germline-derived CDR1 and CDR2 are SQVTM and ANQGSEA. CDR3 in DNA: TGCAGCGTTGAAGTAGGGGACAGAGAATCCTACGAGCAGTACTTC. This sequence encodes CSVEVGDRESYEQYF.

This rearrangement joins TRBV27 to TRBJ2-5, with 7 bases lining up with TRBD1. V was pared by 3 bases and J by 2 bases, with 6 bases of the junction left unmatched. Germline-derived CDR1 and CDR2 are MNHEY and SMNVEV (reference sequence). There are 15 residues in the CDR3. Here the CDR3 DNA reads TGTGCCAGCAGTTTGCGAGGACAGGAACAAGAGACCCAGTACTTC. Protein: CASSLRGQEQETQYF.

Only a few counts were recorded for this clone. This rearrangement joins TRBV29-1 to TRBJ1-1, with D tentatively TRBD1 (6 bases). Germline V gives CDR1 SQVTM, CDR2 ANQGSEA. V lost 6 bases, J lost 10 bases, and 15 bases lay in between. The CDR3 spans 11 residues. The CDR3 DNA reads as TGCAGCGTCCCCCAGGGGCAGGGAGCTTTCTTT. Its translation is CSVPQGQGAFF.

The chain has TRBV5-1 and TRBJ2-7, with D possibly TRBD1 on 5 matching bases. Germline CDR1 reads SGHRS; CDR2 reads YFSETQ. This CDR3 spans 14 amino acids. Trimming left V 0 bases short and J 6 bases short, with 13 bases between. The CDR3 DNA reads TGCGCCAGCAGCTTGGAGGGCAGGGAATTCGAGCAGTACTTC. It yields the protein CASSLEGREFEQYF. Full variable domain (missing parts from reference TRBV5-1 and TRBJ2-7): KAGVTQTPRYLIKTRGQQVTLSCSPISGHRSVSWYQQTPGQGLQFLFEYFSETQRNKGNFPGRFSGRQFSNSRSEMNVSTLELGDSALYLCASSLEGREFEQYFGPGTRLTVT.

The CDR3 here is CASTLSGGTYEQYF. The CDR3 region has the DNA TGTGCCAGTACCCTATCAGGAGGGACCTACGAGCAGTACTTC. The V and J genes are TRBV19 and TRBJ2-7; a possible D gene is TRBD2 (6 bases). Trimming took off 7 bases at V and 2 bases at J, with 15 bases between the two ends. The germline V gene encodes CDR1 LNHDA and CDR2 SQIVND (reference sequence). This CDR3 region has 14 residues. The full variable domain, rest sourced from reference TRBV19 and TRBJ2-7, is DGGITQSPKYLFRKEGQNVTLSCEQNLNHDAMYWYRQDPGQGLRLIYYSQIVNDFQKGDIAEGYSVSREKKESFPLTVTSAQKNPTAFYLCASTLSGGTYEQYFGPGTRLTVT.

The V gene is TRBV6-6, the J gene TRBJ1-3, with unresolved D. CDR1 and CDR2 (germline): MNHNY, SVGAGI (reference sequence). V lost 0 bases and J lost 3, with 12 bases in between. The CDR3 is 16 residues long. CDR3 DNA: TGTGCCAGCAGTTACTCGATAAGCGGTTATGGAAACACCATATATTTT. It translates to CASSYSISGYGNTIYF.

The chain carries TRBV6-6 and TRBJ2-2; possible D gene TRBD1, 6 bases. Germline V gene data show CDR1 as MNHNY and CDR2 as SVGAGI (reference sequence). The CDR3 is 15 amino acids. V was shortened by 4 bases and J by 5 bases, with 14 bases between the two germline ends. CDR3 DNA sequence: TGTGCCAGCAGTTCCCGAACAGGGAAGACCGGGGAGCTGTTTTTT. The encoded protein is CASSSRTGKTGELFF.

This CDR3 reads CASRPSGAYNEQFF. CDR3 in DNA: TGTGCCAGCAGACCATCCGGGGCCTACAATGAGCAGTTCTTC. The chain carries TRBV6-6 and TRBJ2-1, with D perhaps matching TRBD2 (5 bases). This CDR3 contains 14 residues. Germline loops: CDR1 MNHNY, CDR2 SVGAGI (reference sequence). V was trimmed by 6 bases and J by 2 bases, leaving 11 bases between them.

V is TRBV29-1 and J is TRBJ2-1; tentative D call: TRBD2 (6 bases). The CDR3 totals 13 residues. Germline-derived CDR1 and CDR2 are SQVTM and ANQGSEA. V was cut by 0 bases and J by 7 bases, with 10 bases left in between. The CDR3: CSVEDTAGNEQFF. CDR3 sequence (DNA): TGCAGCGTTGAAGACACGGCGGGGAATGAGCAGTTCTTC.

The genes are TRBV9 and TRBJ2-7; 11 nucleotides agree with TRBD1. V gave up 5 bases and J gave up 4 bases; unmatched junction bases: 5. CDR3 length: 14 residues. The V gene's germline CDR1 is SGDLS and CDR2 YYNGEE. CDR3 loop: CASSIGQGAYEQYF. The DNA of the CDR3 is TGTGCCAGCAGTATTGGACAGGGGGCTTACGAGCAGTACTTC.

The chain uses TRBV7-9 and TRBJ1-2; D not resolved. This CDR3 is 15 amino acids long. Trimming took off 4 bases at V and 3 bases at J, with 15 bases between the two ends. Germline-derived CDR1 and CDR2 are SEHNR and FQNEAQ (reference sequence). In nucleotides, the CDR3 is TGTGCCAGCAGCTCCCCCCGGGTTATCGACTATGGCTACACCTTC. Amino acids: CASSSPRVIDYGYTF.

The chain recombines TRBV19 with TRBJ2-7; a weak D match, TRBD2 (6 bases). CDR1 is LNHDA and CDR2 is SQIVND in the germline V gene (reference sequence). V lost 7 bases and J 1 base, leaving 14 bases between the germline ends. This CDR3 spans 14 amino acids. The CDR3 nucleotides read TGTGCCAGTACCGCTGGAGGGTCGTCCTACGAGCAGTACTTC. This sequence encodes CASTAGGSSYEQYF.

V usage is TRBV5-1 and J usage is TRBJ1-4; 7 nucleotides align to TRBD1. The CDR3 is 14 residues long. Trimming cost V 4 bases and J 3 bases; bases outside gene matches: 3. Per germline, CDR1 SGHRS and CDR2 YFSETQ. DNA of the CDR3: TGCGCCAGCAGCCCCGGGACAGCTAATGAAAAACTGTTTTTT. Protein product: CASSPGTANEKLFF.

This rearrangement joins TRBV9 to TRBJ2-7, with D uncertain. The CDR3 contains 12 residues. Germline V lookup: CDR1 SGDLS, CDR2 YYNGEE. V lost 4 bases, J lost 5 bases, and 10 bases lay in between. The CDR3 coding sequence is TGTGCCAGCAGCCCACTAATCCACGAGCAGTACTTC. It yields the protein CASSPLIHEQYF.

The CDR3, as DNA: TGCGCCAGCAGCCAACTTTTGGCCTCGACAGGGGAAAATTCACCCCTCCACTTT. It specifies CASSQLLASTGENSPLHF. The rearrangement uses TRBV4-1 and TRBJ1-6; 8 bases align to TRBD1. Trimming cost V 2 bases and J 7 bases; bases outside gene matches: 13. The CDR3 totals 18 residues. The germline CDR1 and CDR2 sequences are MGHRA and YSYEKL.

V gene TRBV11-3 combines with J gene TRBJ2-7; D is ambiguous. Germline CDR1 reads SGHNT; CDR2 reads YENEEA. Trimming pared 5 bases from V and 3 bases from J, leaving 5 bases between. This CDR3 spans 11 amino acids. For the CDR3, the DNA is TGTGCCAGCAGCCGCGACTACGAGCAGTACTTC. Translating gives CASSRDYEQYF.

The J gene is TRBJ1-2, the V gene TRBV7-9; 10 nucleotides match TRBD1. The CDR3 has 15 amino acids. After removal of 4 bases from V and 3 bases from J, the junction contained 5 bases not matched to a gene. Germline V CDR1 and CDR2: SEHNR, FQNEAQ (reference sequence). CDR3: CASSYETGGHYGYTF. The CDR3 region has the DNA TGTGCCAGCAGCTACGAGACAGGGGGCCACTATGGCTACACCTTC.

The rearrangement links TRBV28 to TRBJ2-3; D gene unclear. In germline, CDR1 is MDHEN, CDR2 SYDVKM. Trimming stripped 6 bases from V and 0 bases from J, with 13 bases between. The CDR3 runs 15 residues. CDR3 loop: CASRRSGSSTDTQYF. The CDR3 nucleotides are TGTGCCAGCAGACGATCGGGTTCAAGCACAGATACGCAGTATTTT.

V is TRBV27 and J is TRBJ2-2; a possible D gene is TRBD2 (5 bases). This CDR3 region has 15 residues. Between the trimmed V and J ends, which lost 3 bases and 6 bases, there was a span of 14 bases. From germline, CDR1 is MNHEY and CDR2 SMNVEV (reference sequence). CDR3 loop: CASSFLTPGAGELFF. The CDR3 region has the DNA TGTGCCAGCAGTTTCCTGACCCCCGGGGCCGGGGAGCTGTTTTTT.

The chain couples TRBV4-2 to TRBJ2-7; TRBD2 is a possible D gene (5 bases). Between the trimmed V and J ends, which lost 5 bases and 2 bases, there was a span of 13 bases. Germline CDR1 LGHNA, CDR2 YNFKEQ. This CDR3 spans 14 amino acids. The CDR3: CASSDVRVPYEQYF. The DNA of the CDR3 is TGTGCCAGCAGCGACGTGCGGGTTCCCTACGAGCAGTACTTC.

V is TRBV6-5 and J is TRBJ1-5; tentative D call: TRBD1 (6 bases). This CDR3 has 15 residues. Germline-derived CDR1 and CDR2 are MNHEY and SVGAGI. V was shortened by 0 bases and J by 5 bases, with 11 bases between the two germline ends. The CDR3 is CASSYSVRGDQPQHF. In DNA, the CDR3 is TGTGCCAGCAGTTACTCGGTCAGGGGAGATCAGCCCCAGCATTTT.

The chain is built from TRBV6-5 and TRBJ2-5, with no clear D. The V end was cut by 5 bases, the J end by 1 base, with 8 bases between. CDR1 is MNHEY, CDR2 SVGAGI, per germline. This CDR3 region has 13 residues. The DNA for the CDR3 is TGTGCCAGCAGTAAGAACACCCAAGAGACCCAGTACTTC. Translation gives CASSKNTQETQYF.

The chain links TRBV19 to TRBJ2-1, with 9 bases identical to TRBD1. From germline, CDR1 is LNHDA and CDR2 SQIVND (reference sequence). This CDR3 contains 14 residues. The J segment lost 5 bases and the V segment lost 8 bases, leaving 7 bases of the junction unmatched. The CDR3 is CASSRDRVHNEQFF. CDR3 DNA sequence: TGTGCCAGTTCCCGGGACAGGGTCCACAATGAGCAGTTCTTC.

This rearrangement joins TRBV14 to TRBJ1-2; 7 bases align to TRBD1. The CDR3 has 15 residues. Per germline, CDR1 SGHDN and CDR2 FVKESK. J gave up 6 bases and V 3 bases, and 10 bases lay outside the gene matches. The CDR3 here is CASSQSRQGPHGYTF. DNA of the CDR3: TGTGCCAGCAGCCAGTCTAGACAGGGCCCCCATGGCTACACCTTC.

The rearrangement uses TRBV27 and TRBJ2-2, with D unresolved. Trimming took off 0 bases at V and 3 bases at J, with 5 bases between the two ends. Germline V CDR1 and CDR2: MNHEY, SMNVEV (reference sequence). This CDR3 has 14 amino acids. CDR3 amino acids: CASSLSSYTGELFF. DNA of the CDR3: TGTGCCAGCAGTTTATCCAGTTACACCGGGGAGCTGTTTTTT.

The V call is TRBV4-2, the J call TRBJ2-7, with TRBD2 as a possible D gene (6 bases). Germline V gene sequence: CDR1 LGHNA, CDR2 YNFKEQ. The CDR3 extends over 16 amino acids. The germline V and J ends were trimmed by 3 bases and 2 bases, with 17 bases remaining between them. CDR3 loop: CASSQTGTHTPYEQYF. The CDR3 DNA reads TGTGCCAGCAGCCAGACCGGGACTCACACCCCCTACGAGCAGTACTTC.

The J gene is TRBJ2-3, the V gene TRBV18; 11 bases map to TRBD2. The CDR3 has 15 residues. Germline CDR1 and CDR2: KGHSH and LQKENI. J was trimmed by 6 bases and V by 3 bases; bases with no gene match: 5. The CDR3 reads CASSPSTSGKDTQYF. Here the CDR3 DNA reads TGTGCCAGCTCACCTTCGACTAGCGGGAAGGATACGCAGTATTTT.

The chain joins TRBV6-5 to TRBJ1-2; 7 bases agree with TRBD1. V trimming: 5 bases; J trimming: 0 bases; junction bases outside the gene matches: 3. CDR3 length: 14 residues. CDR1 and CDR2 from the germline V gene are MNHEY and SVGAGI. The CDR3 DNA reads TGTGCCAGCAGTCCAGGGGGAGCTAACTATGGCTACACCTTC. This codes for CASSPGGANYGYTF.

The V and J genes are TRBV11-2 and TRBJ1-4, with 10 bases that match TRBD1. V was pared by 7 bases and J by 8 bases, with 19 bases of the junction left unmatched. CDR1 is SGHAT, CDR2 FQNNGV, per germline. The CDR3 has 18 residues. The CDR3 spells CASTKRRFRDRGREKLFF. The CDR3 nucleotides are TGTGCCAGCACCAAACGAAGGTTCCGGGACAGGGGTCGCGAAAAACTGTTTTTT.